This passage covers 14 T cell receptor beta chains from one sample sequenced in a study of OX40 agonist ivuxolimab in advanced cancers. Only in-frame clones appear in the TCRdb table, and some are missing; sequencing was by immunoSEQ multiplex PCR. The data show 80,000 to 95,000 clones, around 90% seen once. Sequences were derived from CD4+ or CD8+ T cells sorted from blood, sampled in a trial of the OX40 agonist ivuxolimab. Receptor source: an adult with an advanced solid tumor such as melanoma, head and neck, liver or kidney cancer.

The chain couples TRBV9 to TRBJ2-3; D is unresolved. The CDR3 contains 15 residues. V shed 2 bases and J shed 2 bases, with 12 bases lying between them. CDR1 is SGDLS, CDR2 YYNGEE, per germline. The DNA of the CDR3 is TGTGCCAGCAGCGTCATAGGGCAGCTCACAGATACGCAGTATTTT. Translating gives CASSVIGQLTDTQYF.

The rearrangement uses TRBV7-9 and TRBJ2-5; D may be TRBD2 (5 bases). Trimming stripped 8 bases from V and 5 bases from J, with 9 bases between. This CDR3 has 11 amino acids. The germline V gene has CDR1 SEHNR and CDR2 FQNEAQ (reference sequence). CDR3 sequence (DNA): TGTGCCAGCGAGCGCGGGGAGACCCAGTACTTC. Translating it yields CASERGETQYF.

The chain has TRBV7-2 and TRBJ1-1; D gene ambiguous. Trimming pared 5 bases from V and 4 bases from J, leaving 8 bases between. CDR1 SGHTA and CDR2 FQGNSA come from the germline V gene. The CDR3 totals 12 residues. The CDR3 spells CASSTRVTEAFF. CDR3 coding DNA: TGTGCCAGCAGCACGAGGGTCACTGAAGCTTTCTTT.

This rearrangement joins TRBV6-1 to TRBJ1-6; perhaps TRBD1 as D (5 bases). The CDR3 sequence is 15 residues long. CDR1 is MNHNS and CDR2 is SASEGT in the germline V gene. Between the trimmed V and J ends, which lost 6 bases and 9 bases, there was a span of 18 bases. CDR3 in amino acids: CASRRTRDRGSPLHF. DNA for the CDR3: TGTGCCAGCAGACGTACCCGGGACCGAGGTTCACCCCTCCACTTT.

This sequence joins TRBV2 and TRBJ2-7; 9 bases map to TRBD1. The CDR3 loop spans 15 amino acids. V lost 6 bases, J lost 5 bases, and 11 bases stayed unmatched. Germline assignment: CDR1 SNHLY and CDR2 FYNNEI. CDR3 amino acids: CASSGGQGRINEQYF. The CDR3 DNA reads as TGTGCCAGCAGCGGTGGACAGGGGAGGATCAACGAGCAGTACTTC.

The chain combines TRBV30 with TRBJ2-7; D gene ambiguous. V was pared by 4 bases and J by 5 bases, with 12 bases between. This CDR3 is 12 amino acids long. Germline CDR1 GTSNPN, CDR2 SVGIG (reference sequence). For the CDR3, the DNA is TGTGCCTGGAATCCCGAGGCGAACGAGCAGTACTTC. Its protein is CAWNPEANEQYF.

This clone was recorded only once. V is TRBV6-5 and J is TRBJ1-2; D is perhaps TRBD1 (6 bases). The length of the CDR3 is 15 residues. Trimming pared 5 bases from V and 3 bases from J, leaving 16 bases between. Germline CDR1 and CDR2: MNHEY and SVGAGI. The CDR3 loop is CASSTSGGIHYGYTF. The DNA for the CDR3 is TGTGCCAGCAGTACCTCGGGGGGCATACACTATGGCTACACCTTC.

This sequence joins TRBV7-2 and TRBJ2-1, with 9 nucleotides matching TRBD1. This CDR3 is 15 amino acids long. After removal of 4 bases from V and 7 bases from J, the junction contained 8 bases not matched to a gene. From germline, CDR1 is SGHTA and CDR2 FQGNSA. CDR3 sequence: CASSSTGGAGNEQFF. CDR3 nucleotides: TGTGCCAGCAGCTCCACAGGGGGCGCAGGGAATGAGCAGTTCTTC.

The chain is built from TRBV6-5 and TRBJ2-1; TRBD2 matches at 8 bases. J was trimmed by 6 bases and V by 5 bases; bases with no gene match: 9. The V gene's germline CDR1 is MNHEY and CDR2 SVGAGI. This CDR3 has 15 residues. CDR3 DNA: TGTGCCAGCAGTGGGGCGGGACTAGGAGGCAATGAGCAGTTCTTC. Amino acid sequence: CASSGAGLGGNEQFF.

This clone was seen a few times. This chain joins TRBV19 and TRBJ2-7; D might be TRBD1 (5 bases). The V end lost 5 bases, the J end lost 2 bases, and 13 bases lay between the germline ends. Germline CDR1 and CDR2: LNHDA and SQIVND (reference sequence). This CDR3 has 14 amino acids. CDR3 bases: TGTGCCAGTAGTCACCGAAGGGGAACCTACGAGCAGTACTTC. Translated, it gives CASSHRRGTYEQYF.

The chain couples TRBV7-6 to TRBJ2-5, with D tentatively TRBD2 (5 bases). The CDR3 is 16 amino acids. V was shortened by 3 bases and J by 5 bases, with 19 bases between the two germline ends. The germline CDR1 and CDR2 sequences are SGHVS and FNYEAQ. The CDR3 sequence: CASSFPSGLALETQYF. The CDR3 coding sequence is TGTGCCAGCAGCTTCCCTTCTGGGCTAGCTCTGGAGACCCAGTACTTC.

In nucleotides, the CDR3 is TGTGCCAGCAGCCAAGCGGTCGGGCCTAGCACAGATACGCAGTATTTT. This sequence encodes CASSQAVGPSTDTQYF. The chain recombines TRBV14 with TRBJ2-3, with D hard to call. From germline, CDR1 is SGHDN and CDR2 FVKESK. The CDR3 has 16 amino acids. Trimming stripped 1 base from V and 0 bases from J, with 11 bases between.

The CDR3 region has the DNA TGTGCCAGCAGTTTAATCGGTCCACCGGACACTGAAGCTTTCTTT. It encodes CASSLIGPPDTEAFF. The chain carries TRBV27 and TRBJ1-1; D gene unclear. The germline V and J ends were trimmed by 2 bases and 3 bases, with 13 bases remaining between them. Germline V gene lookup returns CDR1 MNHEY and CDR2 SMNVEV (reference sequence). The CDR3 runs 15 residues.

V is TRBV11-2 and J is TRBJ1-1, with 8 bases fitting TRBD1. The J segment lost 0 bases and the V segment lost 3 bases, leaving 6 bases of the junction unmatched. The CDR3 is 16 residues long. From germline, CDR1 is SGHAT and CDR2 FQNNGV. Written as DNA, the CDR3 is TGTGCCAGCAGCTTTTCAGGGGGCGGATTGAACACTGAAGCTTTCTTT. Protein sequence: CASSFSGGGLNTEAFF.